This entry describes one T cell receptor beta chain. This specimen belongs to a study of T cells in Graves' hyperthyroidism and ophthalmopathy. V lost 11 bases and J lost 1, with 14 bases in between. The CDR3 extends over 13 amino acids. Per the germline V gene, CDR1 is KGHDR and CDR2 is SFDVKD. Using RNA transcripts as the source, TCR beta CDR3 regions were amplified. The HTBI primer set served for first-round RT-PCR of the TCR CDR3. TCRdb re-called the multiplex PCR reads through MiXCR, storing one row per CDR3 protein. This sample has 600,000 or so distinct CDR3 sequences, with 46% found just once. Material: peripheral blood or thyroid tissue (not recorded which). The J gene is TRBJ2-7, the V gene TRBV24-1, with D unclear. The sequence was obtained from a woman aged 18-29 years with Graves' hyperthyroidism. The CDR3 reads CASKFPDSYEQYF. Written as DNA, the CDR3 is TGTGCCAGCAAGTTCCCCGATTCCTACGAGCAGTACTTC.